The T cell receptor beta chain under discussion was sequenced for a study of blood T cell repertoires in COVID-19. Study details: Spain, Italy and the United States supplied samples that represented acute and convalescent COVID-19. T cells, B-cell-depleted T cells, or PBMCs provided the cDNA or gDNA that served as material.

In the original analysis: Amplification of reference gene primers provided the estimated nucleated cell counts. The protocol was immunoSEQ multiplex PCR, while the TCRdb copy is restricted to in-frame clones and leaves out a portion. The V and J calls and clone size come from that table; D and trimming were worked out from the DNA. The table lists 95,000 to 150,000 clones, 77% of them singletons. Germline lookup yields CDR1 MDHEN and CDR2 SYDVKM. V trimming: 4 bases; J trimming: 3 bases; junction bases outside the gene matches: 8. This CDR3 is 16 amino acids long. Sequences were obtained from peripheral blood. This clonotype originated in a human donor in a cohort sampled during active COVID-19. This chain uses TRBV28 with TRBJ2-7, with 11 bases identical to TRBD2. CDR3: CASSSLLAGDVYEQYF. CDR3 nucleotides: TGTGCCAGCAGTTCCCTACTAGCGGGAGACGTCTACGAGCAGTACTTC.